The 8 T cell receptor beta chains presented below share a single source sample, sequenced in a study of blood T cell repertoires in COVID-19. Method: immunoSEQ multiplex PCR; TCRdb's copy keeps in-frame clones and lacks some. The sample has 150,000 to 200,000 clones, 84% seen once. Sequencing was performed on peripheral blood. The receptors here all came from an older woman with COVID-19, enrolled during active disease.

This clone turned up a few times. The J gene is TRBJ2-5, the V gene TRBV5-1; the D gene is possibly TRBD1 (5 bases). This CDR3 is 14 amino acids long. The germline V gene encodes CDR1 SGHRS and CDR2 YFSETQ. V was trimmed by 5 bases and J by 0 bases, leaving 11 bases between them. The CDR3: CASSFDRHQETQYF. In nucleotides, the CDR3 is TGCGCCAGCAGTTTCGACAGACACCAAGAGACCCAGTACTTC.

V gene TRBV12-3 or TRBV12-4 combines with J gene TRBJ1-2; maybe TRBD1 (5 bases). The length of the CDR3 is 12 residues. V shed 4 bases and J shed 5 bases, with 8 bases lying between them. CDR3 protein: CASSYGAYGYTF. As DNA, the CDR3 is TGTGCCAGCAGTTATGGGGCTTATGGCTACACCTTC.

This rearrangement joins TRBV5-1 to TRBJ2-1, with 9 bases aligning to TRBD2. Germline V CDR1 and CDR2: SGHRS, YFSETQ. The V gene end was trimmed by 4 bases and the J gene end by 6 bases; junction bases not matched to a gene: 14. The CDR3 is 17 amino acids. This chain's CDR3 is CASSPLIAGESGNEQFF. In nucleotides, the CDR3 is TGCGCCAGCAGCCCCCTGATAGCGGGAGAGTCGGGCAATGAGCAGTTCTTC.

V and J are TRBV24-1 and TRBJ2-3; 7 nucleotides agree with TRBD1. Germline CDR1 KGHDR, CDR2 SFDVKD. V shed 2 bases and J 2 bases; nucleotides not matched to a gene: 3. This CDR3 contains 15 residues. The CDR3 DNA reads TGTGCCACCAGTGATTGGACAGGATCCACAGATACGCAGTATTTT. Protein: CATSDWTGSTDTQYF.

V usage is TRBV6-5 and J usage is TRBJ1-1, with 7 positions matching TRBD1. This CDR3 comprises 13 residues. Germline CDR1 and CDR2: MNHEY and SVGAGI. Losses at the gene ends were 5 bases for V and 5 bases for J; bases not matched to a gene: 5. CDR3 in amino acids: CASSRQGETEAFF. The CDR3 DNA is TGTGCCAGCAGTCGGCAGGGGGAGACTGAAGCTTTCTTT.

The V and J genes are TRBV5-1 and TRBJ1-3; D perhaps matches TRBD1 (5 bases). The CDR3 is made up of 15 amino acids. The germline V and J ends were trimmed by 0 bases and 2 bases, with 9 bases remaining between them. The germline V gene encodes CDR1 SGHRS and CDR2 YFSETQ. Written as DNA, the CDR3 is TGCGCCAGCAGCTTGGCTGGGGCTACTGGAAACACCATATATTTT. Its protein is CASSLAGATGNTIYF.

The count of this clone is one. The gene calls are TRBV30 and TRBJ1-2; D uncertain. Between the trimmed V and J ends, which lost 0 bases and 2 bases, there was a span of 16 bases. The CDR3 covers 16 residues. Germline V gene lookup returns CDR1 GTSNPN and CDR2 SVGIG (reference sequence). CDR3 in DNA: TGTGCCTGGAGTGTAGATTTGACGGAGTCGAACTATGGCTACACCTTC. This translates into CAWSVDLTESNYGYTF. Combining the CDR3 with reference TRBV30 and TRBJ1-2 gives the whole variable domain SQTIHQWPATLVQPVGSPLSLECTVEGTSNPNLYWYRQAAGRGLQLLFYSVGIGQISSEVPQNLSASRPQDRQFILSSKKLLLSDSGFYLCAWSVDLTESNYGYTFGSGTRLTVV.

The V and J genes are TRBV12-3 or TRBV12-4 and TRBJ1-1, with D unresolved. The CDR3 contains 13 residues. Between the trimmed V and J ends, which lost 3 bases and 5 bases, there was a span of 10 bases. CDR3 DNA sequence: TGTGCCAGCAGTTTCGGCAGGTGGACTGAAGCTTTCTTT. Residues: CASSFGRWTEAFF.